The T cell receptor beta chain under discussion was sequenced for a study of patients and donors after allogeneic stem cell transplantation. TCRdb redid the calling of the RT-PCR reads with MiXCR, one entry per CDR3 protein. Among 920,000 or so distinct CDR3 sequences listed, more than 15% were seen once. CDR3 size: 19 residues. Trimming removed 4 bases from V and 0 bases from J, with 22 bases in between. Germline V gives CDR1 LGHNA, CDR2 YNFKEQ. What was sequenced was blood, either unsorted or a sorted T cell fraction (not recorded which). The gene calls are TRBV4-2 and TRBJ2-1; D possibly matches TRBD1 or TRBD2 (7 bases each). This sequence was found in a human donor who was either an allogeneic HSCT recipient or a stem cell or donor lymphocyte infusion donor (not recorded which). It is not recorded whose cells these are; they may come from a transplant donor. The CDR3 bases are TGTGCCAGCAGCCGACCAGGGGGGGGCGGGAGTCTCTCCTACAATGAGCAGTTCTTC. It codes for CASSRPGGGGSLSYNEQFF.